The 20 T cell receptor beta chains below were found in one sample sequenced in a study of blood T cell repertoires in COVID-19. Method: immunoSEQ multiplex PCR; TCRdb's copy keeps in-frame clones and lacks some. The sample includes 75,000 or so clones, about four fifths of them seen just once. Sequencing was performed on peripheral blood. These receptors were taken from an older woman with acute or convalescent COVID-19.

This chain joins TRBV7-9 and TRBJ2-3; D may be TRBD2 (5 bases). This CDR3 has 15 residues. The germline V gene encodes CDR1 SEHNR and CDR2 FQNEAQ (reference sequence). V lost 1 base and J 4 bases, leaving 12 bases between the germline ends. DNA of the CDR3: TGTGCCAGCAGCTTAGGTCATAACGGGGCAGATACGCAGTATTTT. Amino acids: CASSLGHNGADTQYF.

This chain joins TRBV15 and TRBJ2-1, with 8 positions matching TRBD2. In germline, CDR1 is LNHNV, CDR2 YYDKDF (reference sequence). V trimming: 4 bases; J trimming: 7 bases; junction bases outside the gene matches: 6. This CDR3 contains 14 residues. CDR3 residues: CATSMGGRQNEQFF. The CDR3 nucleotides read TGTGCCACCAGCATGGGCGGGAGGCAAAATGAGCAGTTCTTC.

The chain employs TRBV3-1 (or the pseudogene TRBV3-2) and TRBJ1-2, with D possibly matching TRBD1 (6 bases). Germline V gene lookup returns CDR1 LGHDT and CDR2 YNNKEL (reference sequence). Trimming took off 5 bases at V and 8 bases at J, with 12 bases between the two ends. CDR3 length: 12 residues. CDR3 DNA sequence: TGTGCCAGCAGCAGCGGACAGCTGGGCTACACCTTC. It specifies CASSSGQLGYTF.

The chain couples TRBV11-3 to TRBJ2-5; 7 bases are shared with TRBD2. The J segment lost 2 bases and the V segment lost 2 bases, leaving 2 bases of the junction unmatched. Germline CDR1 reads SGHNT; CDR2 reads YENEEA. The CDR3 has 14 amino acids. The CDR3 reads CASSLRAGQETQYF. The CDR3 DNA follows: TGTGCCAGCAGCTTAAGAGCGGGGCAAGAGACCCAGTACTTC.

The CDR3 loop reads CASSSRTGRIMSNSPLHF. CDR3 coding DNA: TGTGCCAGCAGCTCCCGGACAGGTCGGATTATGAGTAATTCACCCCTCCACTTT. The chain recombines TRBV5-4 with TRBJ1-6, with 7 bases identical to TRBD1. Germline values: CDR1 SGHNT, CDR2 YYREEE (reference sequence). The CDR3 is made up of 18 amino acids. With V trimmed by 3 bases and J by 6 bases, 15 bases remained unmatched. The entire variable domain, with the rest obtained from reference TRBV5-4 and TRBJ1-6, is as follows: ETGVTQSPTHLIKTRGQQVTLRCSSQSGHNTVSWYQQALGQGPQFIFQYYREEENGRGNFPPRFSGLQFPNYSSELNVNALELDDSALYLCASSSRTGRIMSNSPLHFGNGTRLTVT.

This chain uses TRBV28 with TRBJ1-2, with 7 bases that match TRBD1. The CDR3 has 13 amino acids. Germline values: CDR1 MDHEN, CDR2 SYDVKM. After removal of 6 bases from V and 8 bases from J, the junction contained 9 bases not matched to a gene. The CDR3 region is CASSWGRGNGYTF. DNA for the CDR3: TGTGCCAGCAGCTGGGGCAGGGGGAACGGCTACACCTTC.

The sample holds a few counts of this clone. Written as DNA, the CDR3 is TGTGCCATCAGCGCGGGACAGGGTAACAATCAGCCCCAGCATTTT. Translating it yields CAISAGQGNNQPQHF. This rearrangement joins TRBV10-3 to TRBJ1-5; 9 bases line up with TRBD1. The CDR3 runs to 15 residues. V shed 6 bases, J shed 3 bases, and the junction held 6 bases outside the gene matches. The germline V gene has CDR1 ENHRY and CDR2 SYGVKD.

This clone appeared a few times. The chain carries TRBV5-5 and TRBJ2-2; 9 nucleotides line up with TRBD1. The germline CDR1 and CDR2 sequences are SGHKS and YYEKEE (reference sequence). The CDR3 runs to 14 residues. V lost 4 bases to trimming and J lost 5 bases; unmatched junction nucleotides: 3. The CDR3, as DNA: TGTGCCAGCAGCATAGGACAGGGGACCGGGGAGCTGTTTTTT. Amino acid sequence: CASSIGQGTGELFF.

The chain is built from TRBV19 and TRBJ1-2; possible D gene TRBD1, 6 bases. Trimming left V 7 bases short and J 4 bases short, with 16 bases between. Germline V gene data show CDR1 as LNHDA and CDR2 as SQIVND (reference sequence). CDR3 length: 14 residues. Written as DNA, the CDR3 is TGTGCCAGTACCCGAACGGGGGGCTCCTATGGCTACACCTTC. Translation gives CASTRTGGSYGYTF.

This chain links TRBV27 with TRBJ2-1; 7 bases are a match to TRBD2. With 6 bases clipped from V and 6 bases from J, the junction kept 11 bases outside the gene matches. Per the germline V gene, CDR1 is MNHEY and CDR2 is SMNVEV (reference sequence). The CDR3 covers 15 residues. The CDR3 loop reads CASRGGSAGINEQFF. The CDR3 DNA is TGTGCCAGCAGAGGCGGGAGCGCGGGAATCAATGAGCAGTTCTTC.

V and J are TRBV5-1 and TRBJ2-1, with TRBD2 matching over 11 bases. The germline gives CDR1 SGHRS, CDR2 YFSETQ. CDR3 length: 15 amino acids. Trimming cost V 4 bases and J 8 bases; bases outside gene matches: 8. The CDR3 nucleotides are TGCGCCAGCAGCCAGACTAGCGGGAAGGGTGATGAGCAGTTCTTC. Amino acid sequence: CASSQTSGKGDEQFF.

This clone was counted a few times. V usage is TRBV9 and J usage is TRBJ1-1; D is ambiguous. The CDR3 loop spans 13 amino acids. Germline CDR1 SGDLS, CDR2 YYNGEE. Trimming removed 4 bases at V and 1 base at J, with 8 bases between. The CDR3 region is CASSSLTNTEAFF. The DNA of the CDR3 is TGTGCCAGCAGCTCGCTAACGAACACTGAAGCTTTCTTT.

This clone was picked up one time. V usage is TRBV19 and J usage is TRBJ1-1, with TRBD1 matching 7 bases. The CDR3 is 15 amino acids. Germline V gene lookup returns CDR1 LNHDA and CDR2 SQIVND (reference sequence). V lost 9 bases to trimming and J lost 3 bases; unmatched junction nucleotides: 13. The DNA of the CDR3 is TGTGCCAGCCTCCCAGAACAGGGGAGAGACACTGAAGCTTTCTTT. Translated: CASLPEQGRDTEAFF. The full variable domain, completed using reference TRBV19 and TRBJ1-1, is DGGITQSPKYLFRKEGQNVTLSCEQNLNHDAMYWYRQDPGQGLRLIYYSQIVNDFQKGDIAEGYSVSREKKESFPLTVTSAQKNPTAFYLCASLPEQGRDTEAFFGQGTRLTVV.

The gene calls are TRBV30 and TRBJ1-3; D ambiguous. V lost 3 bases and J 2 bases, leaving 8 bases between the germline ends. CDR1 GTSNPN and CDR2 SVGIG come from the germline V gene (reference sequence). The CDR3 spans 13 residues. The CDR3 reads CAWSPSAGNTIYF. CDR3 in DNA: TGTGCCTGGAGCCCGTCCGCTGGAAACACCATATATTTT.

This chain uses TRBV6-5 with TRBJ2-5, with TRBD1 matching over 9 bases. This CDR3 contains 13 residues. V was pared by 6 bases and J by 4 bases, with 3 bases of the junction left unmatched. Germline CDR1 MNHEY, CDR2 SVGAGI. The CDR3 nucleotides are TGTGCCAGCAGGATGGACAGGGGAGAGACCCAGTACTTC. It yields the protein CASRMDRGETQYF.

J is TRBJ2-7 and V is TRBV20-1, with unresolved D. The CDR3 consists of 11 residues. Germline CDR1 reads DFQATT; CDR2 reads SNEGSKA (reference sequence). With 6 bases removed from V and 5 bases from J, the gap between germline ends came to 11 bases. The DNA of the CDR3 is TGCAGTGCCGAACACCACAACGAGCAGTACTTC. Protein product: CSAEHHNEQYF.

This chain connects TRBV7-8 to TRBJ2-1; 8 bases line up with TRBD2. With 2 bases clipped from V and 8 bases from J, the junction kept 8 bases outside the gene matches. The CDR3 covers 15 residues. Germline V gene data show CDR1 as SGHVS and CDR2 as FQNEAQ. CDR3 DNA: TGTGCCAGCAGCTTACCCCCCAGCGGGAGTGATGAGCAGTTCTTC. It codes for CASSLPPSGSDEQFF.

The genes are TRBV5-1 and TRBJ2-2; TRBD2 agrees at 15 bases. Germline CDR1 and CDR2: SGHRS and YFSETQ. The V gene end was trimmed by 4 bases and the J gene end by 2 bases; junction bases not matched to a gene: 9. The CDR3 is made up of 19 amino acids. CDR3 sequence reads: CASSVGTSGRNTNTGELFF. The CDR3 nucleotides read TGCGCCAGCAGCGTGGGGACTAGCGGGAGGAACACCAACACCGGGGAGCTGTTTTTT.

The chain is built from TRBV5-1 and TRBJ1-6, with a tentative D call TRBD1 (5 bases). The germline V gene has CDR1 SGHRS and CDR2 YFSETQ. CDR3 length: 16 amino acids. V was trimmed by 0 bases and J by 5 bases, leaving 12 bases between them. DNA of the CDR3: TGCGCCAGCAGCTTGGGCCCAGGGCTGGATAATTCACCCCTCCACTTT. This codes for CASSLGPGLDNSPLHF. Full variable domain (outside the CDR3, taken from reference TRBV5-1 and TRBJ1-6): KAGVTQTPRYLIKTRGQQVTLSCSPISGHRSVSWYQQTPGQGLQFLFEYFSETQRNKGNFPGRFSGRQFSNSRSEMNVSTLELGDSALYLCASSLGPGLDNSPLHFGNGTRLTVT.

This chain links TRBV11-2 with TRBJ2-5; 12 nucleotides align to TRBD2. This CDR3 is built from 15 residues. Germline V gene lookup returns CDR1 SGHAT and CDR2 FQNNGV. V trimming: 3 bases; J trimming: 1 base; junction bases outside the gene matches: 0. Here the CDR3 DNA reads TGTGCCAGCAGCTTGACTAGCGGGAGCCAAGAGACCCAGTACTTC. Translating gives CASSLTSGSQETQYF.